These 20 T cell receptor beta chains were all obtained from the same sample, sequenced in a study of T cells in Graves' hyperthyroidism and ophthalmopathy. Amplification of TCR beta CDR3 regions was performed using RNA transcripts as template. First-round RT-PCR with HTBI primers amplified the TCR CDR3 region. One entry per CDR3 protein, called by TCRdb with MiXCR from the multiplex PCR reads. In the table there are around 370,000 distinct CDR3 sequences, roughly 18% of which are singletons. Sequencing was carried out using blood. The receptors shown here come from a man between 18 and 35 years old with Graves' ophthalmopathy.

The chain is built from TRBV10-3 and TRBJ2-5, with TRBD1 identical over 7 bases. This CDR3 has 13 residues. The J segment lost 5 bases and the V segment lost 4 bases, leaving 4 bases of the junction unmatched. The germline V gene encodes CDR1 ENHRY and CDR2 SYGVKD. CDR3 sequence reads: CAISGQGEETQYF. Here the CDR3 DNA reads TGTGCCATCAGTGGACAGGGCGAGGAGACCCAGTACTTC.

Only one count was recorded for this clonotype. The rearrangement links TRBV4-1 to TRBJ2-3; TRBD2 aligns across 8 bases. Germline CDR1 MGHRA, CDR2 YSYEKL. Germline trimming cut 4 bases from V and 10 bases from J; bases unmatched to any gene: 19. The CDR3 has 17 residues. CDR3 region: CASSPSGLVLWGVAQYF. CDR3 in DNA: TGCGCCAGCAGCCCCTCGGGACTAGTCTTATGGGGCGTCGCGCAGTATTTT.

This clonotype was recorded at least ten times. The chain carries TRBV12-3 or TRBV12-4 and TRBJ1-6; D is perhaps TRBD1 (6 bases). V was pared by 2 bases and J by 6 bases, with 11 bases between. This CDR3 has 15 amino acids. The DNA for the CDR3 is TGTGCCAGCAGTTTAATGGGGGCTAGTAATTCACCCCTCCACTTT. Translation: CASSLMGASNSPLHF.

This clonotype was counted between two and nine times. J is TRBJ1-1 and V is TRBV9; TRBD1 agrees at 8 bases. V was clipped by 1 base and J by 4 bases; unmatched bases: 9. The CDR3 totals 16 residues. In germline, CDR1 is SGDLS, CDR2 YYNGEE. In nucleotides, the CDR3 is TGTGCCAGCAGCGTACGGGGACAGGCGCAATCCACTGAAGCTTTCTTT. Translated: CASSVRGQAQSTEAFF. Complete variable domain (other parts from reference TRBV9 and TRBJ1-1): DSGVTQTPKHLITATGQRVTLRCSPRSGDLSVYWYQQSLDQGLQFLIQYYNGEERAKGNILERFSAQQFPDLHSELNLSSLELGDSALYFCASSVRGQAQSTEAFFGQGTRLTVV.

The rearrangement joins TRBV7-6 to TRBJ1-1, with D unclear. This CDR3 has 14 amino acids. The ends were cut back, 2 bases at V and 0 bases at J, with 7 bases in the middle. In germline, CDR1 is SGHVS, CDR2 FNYEAQ. The CDR3 nucleotides read TGTGCCAGCAGCTTAAATGAGCTGAACACTGAAGCTTTCTTT. It yields the protein CASSLNELNTEAFF.

This clonotype is a singleton in its sample. This sequence joins TRBV24-1 and TRBJ2-1; unclear D gene. With 4 bases removed from V and 6 bases from J, the gap between germline ends came to 6 bases. This CDR3 spans 12 amino acids. The germline V gene has CDR1 KGHDR and CDR2 SFDVKD. The CDR3 DNA is TGTGCCACCAGTGAGGCCCTCAATGAGCAGTTCTTC. Translating gives CATSEALNEQFF.

Only a few counts were recorded for this clonotype. This chain links TRBV6-2 or TRBV6-3 with TRBJ1-5; 11 positions agree with TRBD1. V lost 8 bases to trimming and J lost 4 bases; unmatched junction nucleotides: 7. The CDR3 loop spans 15 amino acids. Germline V lookup: CDR1 MNHEY, CDR2 SVGEGT. CDR3 DNA sequence: TGTGCCAGCTCCGGGACAGGGGGTTTTAATCAGCCCCAGCATTTT. Protein product: CASSGTGGFNQPQHF.

J is TRBJ1-4 and V is TRBV12-3 or TRBV12-4, with D possibly matching TRBD1 (5 bases). V lost 3 bases and J lost 4, with 12 bases in between. This CDR3 is built from 15 residues. The CDR3 sequence is CASSFLTESNEKLFF. In nucleotides, the CDR3 is TGTGCCAGCAGTTTTCTGACAGAGAGTAATGAAAAACTGTTTTTT.

The chain carries TRBV24-1 and TRBJ1-2; the D is unclear. Germline CDR1 is KGHDR and CDR2 is SFDVKD. The CDR3 runs 12 residues. Trimming cost V 5 bases and J 4 bases, with 7 bases left between them. CDR3 coding DNA: TGTGCCACCAGTGGGGAAGGCTATGGCTACACCTTC. It yields the protein CATSGEGYGYTF.

The chain recombines TRBV7-2 with TRBJ2-3; 9 nucleotides match TRBD2. The germline V gene has CDR1 SGHTA and CDR2 FQGNSA. The trim removed 1 base at V and 4 bases at J, leaving 6 bases unmatched. The CDR3 extends over 16 amino acids. In DNA, the CDR3 is TGTGCCAGCAGCTTAGTTGCGGCGGGAGGGGCAGATACGCAGTATTTT. Amino acid sequence: CASSLVAAGGADTQYF.

This clonotype was seen only a few times. Written as DNA, the CDR3 is TGTGCCAGCAGCTTTATCGGGGGGGCGGAAGGCTACACCTTC. It is translated as CASSFIGGAEGYTF. The chain uses TRBV9 and TRBJ1-2; D is perhaps TRBD1 (6 bases). This CDR3 comprises 14 residues. V lost 4 bases to trimming and J lost 8 bases, with 18 bases between them. Germline V CDR1 and CDR2: SGDLS, YYNGEE.

This clonotype was counted many times. The genes are TRBV12-3 or TRBV12-4 and TRBJ1-5; D perhaps matches TRBD1 (6 bases). V was cut by 4 bases and J by 5 bases, with 9 bases left in between. CDR3 length: 13 amino acids. CDR3 sequence reads: CASSSAGDQPQHF. CDR3 DNA sequence: TGTGCCAGCAGTTCGGCAGGGGATCAGCCCCAGCATTTT.

This sequence joins TRBV6-2 or TRBV6-3 and TRBJ2-5; 14 bases fit TRBD2. The CDR3 is 15 amino acids. CDR1 and CDR2 (germline): MNHEY, SVGEGT. V gave up 8 bases and J gave up 5 bases; unmatched junction bases: 7. This chain's CDR3 is CASSGTSGGGETQYF. The DNA for the CDR3 is TGTGCCAGCTCCGGGACTAGCGGGGGAGGGGAGACCCAGTACTTC.

This chain joins TRBV19 and TRBJ1-6; D is possibly TRBD1 (5 bases). The V gene's germline CDR1 is LNHDA and CDR2 SQIVND (reference sequence). The CDR3 loop spans 12 amino acids. Trimming removed 9 bases from V and 9 bases from J, with 12 bases in between. CDR3 coding DNA: TGTGCCAGCAGGGTGTCGGGTTCACCCCTCCACTTT. This codes for CASRVSGSPLHF. The entire variable domain, with the rest obtained from reference TRBV19 and TRBJ1-6, is as follows: DGGITQSPKYLFRKEGQNVTLSCEQNLNHDAMYWYRQDPGQGLRLIYYSQIVNDFQKGDIAEGYSVSREKKESFPLTVTSAQKNPTAFYLCASRVSGSPLHFGNGTRLTVT.

This clonotype has a handful of counts. The chain links TRBV6-1 to TRBJ2-7; D gene ambiguous. CDR1 and CDR2 from the germline V gene are MNHNS and SASEGT. The CDR3 sequence is 14 residues long. Between the trimmed V and J ends, which lost 7 bases and 0 bases, there was a span of 13 bases. The CDR3 loop is CASTDRRNSYEQYF. The CDR3 nucleotides read TGTGCCAGCACCGACCGGCGGAACTCCTACGAGCAGTACTTC.

As regards this clonotype: The junction does not match germline at one end; this may be a read error. The chain combines TRBV5-5 with TRBJ2-3, with TRBD2 matching 11 bases. Germline V gene lookup returns CDR1 SGHKS and CDR2 YYEKEE (reference sequence). The CDR3 is 15 amino acids. Here the CDR3 reads CASSQGLAATGTQYF. CDR3 sequence (DNA): TGCGCCAGCAGCCAGGGACTAGCGGCCACAGGTACGCAGTATTTT.

The chain combines TRBV19 with TRBJ2-5; the D gene could be TRBD1 or TRBD2 (5 bases each). The germline gives CDR1 LNHDA, CDR2 SQIVND (reference sequence). The V and J ends lost 4 bases and 5 bases respectively, with 14 bases between them. The CDR3 length is 14 residues. CDR3 protein: CASSRRPGLETQYF. The CDR3 bases are TGTGCCAGTAGTAGGAGACCGGGGCTGGAGACCCAGTACTTC.

This clonotype was seen many times. CDR3 protein: CSAPQGGSVGKLFF. The CDR3 DNA follows: TGCAGTGCTCCCCAGGGTGGAAGCGTTGGAAAACTGTTTTTT. J is TRBJ1-4 and V is TRBV20-1, with D possibly being TRBD1 (5 bases). Germline loops: CDR1 DFQATT, CDR2 SNEGSKA (reference sequence). The CDR3 contains 14 residues. V lost 5 bases, J lost 10 bases, and 20 bases lay in between.

This clonotype has a count of ten or more. The chain combines TRBV7-3 with TRBJ1-2; tentatively, D is TRBD1 (6 bases). Trimming stripped 5 bases from V and 8 bases from J, with 18 bases between. Looked up from germline, CDR1 is SGHTA and CDR2 is FQGTGA. The length of the CDR3 is 14 residues. CDR3 loop: CASSTDSSGGGYTF. In DNA, the CDR3 is TGTGCCAGCAGCACGGACAGCTCCGGGGGCGGCTACACCTTC.

This clonotype was counted at least ten times. The V gene is TRBV2, the J gene TRBJ2-7, with D maybe TRBD1 (6 bases). This CDR3 contains 15 residues. The germline V gene has CDR1 SNHLY and CDR2 FYNNEI. V was shortened by 6 bases and J by 0 bases, with 15 bases between the two germline ends. CDR3 in DNA: TGTGCCAGCAGCGCCTCAGGGGAAAGCTCCTACGAGCAGTACTTC. As protein: CASSASGESSYEQYF.